Included here is one TCR beta chain sequence, with context. Original methodology: Reference gene primer amplification yielded estimated nucleated cell counts. The method was immunoSEQ multiplex PCR; TCRdb's version includes in-frame clones alone and lacks a portion of them. For V, J and clone size, that table is used; D and trimming come from the DNA. Of 250,000 or so clones listed, 80% to 85% were seen once; the top ten hold roughly 3.2%. This sample is drawn from a study of blood T cell repertoires in COVID-19. Study background: Acute and convalescent COVID-19 specimens originated in the United States, Italy and Spain.

Those enrolled, adults aged roughly 18 to 95 years, came from about 24 US areas. This CDR3 has 14 amino acids. Germline V gene sequence: CDR1 LGHNA, CDR2 YSLEER. V was cut by 0 bases and J by 7 bases, with 13 bases left in between. The genes are TRBV4-3 and TRBJ2-7; a possible D gene is TRBD2 (6 bases). What was sequenced was PBMCs or T cells enriched from blood (not recorded which). This TCR was sampled from a man in his fifties who had recovered from COVID-19. The CDR3 DNA is TGCGCCAGCAGCCAAGAACTCGTGGCGGGAGAGCAGTACTTC. Its translation: CASSQELVAGEQYF.